This TCR beta chain emerged from a study of T cells in Graves' hyperthyroidism and ophthalmopathy. Study-wide results and limits: Most thyroid-expanded clonotypes above 0.001 were also found in blood.

This clonotype is a singleton in its sample. The target antigen is unknown. An end of the junction differs from the germline gene, which may be a read error. RNA transcripts yielded amplified TCR beta CDR3 regions. When the TCR CDR3 underwent first-round RT-PCR, the HTBI primer set was used. TCRdb reanalysed the multiplex PCR reads using MiXCR and keeps one entry per CDR3 protein. The data contain around 700,000 distinct CDR3 sequences, approximately 40% of them singletons. The CDR3 contains 14 residues. Germline V gene sequence: CDR1 SNHLY, CDR2 FYNNEI. This clonotype was obtained from a woman in her thirties or forties with Graves' hyperthyroidism. The chain employs TRBV2 and TRBJ1-5, with 9 bases matching TRBD1. The specimen was blood. CDR3 sequence reads: CASPQGASNQSQHF. CDR3 in DNA: TGTGCCAGCCCACAGGGGGCAAGCAATCAGTCCCAGCATTTT.